This TCR beta chain was identified in a study of siplizumab effects on memory and regulatory T cells. Measured with immunoSEQ multiplex PCR; TCRdb has only the in-frame clones, and not every one. This sample has fewer than 130,000 clones, with roughly 89% found just once. Germline V gives CDR1 SQVTM, CDR2 ANQGSEA. The germline V and J ends were trimmed by 6 bases and 2 bases, with 11 bases remaining between them. This CDR3 spans 13 amino acids. The clonotype originates from a human donor in good health. The sequenced material came from CD4+ T cells sorted from blood. The rearrangement joins TRBV29-1 to TRBJ1-5, with D uncertain. The CDR3 loop is CSVGELGNQPQHF. The CDR3 DNA reads TGCAGCGTCGGAGAGTTGGGCAATCAGCCCCAGCATTTT.